The rows below give T cell receptor beta chains drawn from one sample of a study of T cells in Graves' hyperthyroidism and ophthalmopathy. TCRdb redid the calling of the multiplex PCR reads with MiXCR, one entry per CDR3 protein. The sample lists about 840,000 distinct CDR3 sequences, about 38% seen once, with 7% to 10% in the top ten. Sequencing was performed on blood. The receptors shown here come from a man between 18 and 35 years old with Graves' hyperthyroidism. The CDR3 runs from the conserved cysteine through the conserved F or W. D genes are given only for firm matches. Clone size is shown for a subset of rows, as once, few, many or a class of expanded clone.

D gene,clone size,J gene,V gene,CDR3 protein,CDR3 DNA
.,once,TRBJ1-1,TRBV29-1,CRSPAGRLNTEAFF,TGCAGATCCCCTGCAGGGAGGTTGAACACTGAAGCTTTCTTT
TRBD1,many,TRBJ2-2,TRBV29-1,CSVQDRAARTGELFF,TGCAGCGTTCAGGACAGGGCCGCGCGAACCGGGGAGCTGTTTTTT
.,once,TRBJ2-7,TRBV20-1,CSASAPGQEKSYEQYF,TGCAGTGCTAGTGCTCCGGGACAAGAAAAGAGTTACGAGCAGTACTTC
.,.,TRBJ1-5,TRBV25-1,CASSYPRSRGNQPQHF,TGTGCCAGCAGTTACCCCCGAAGCAGAGGCAATCAGCCCCAGCATTTT
TRBD1,.,TRBJ2-6,TRBV29-1,CSVSLSGTGRANVLTF,TGCAGCGTCTCCCTCTCCGGGACAGGGAGGGCCAACGTCCTGACTTTC
.,.,TRBJ2-2,TRBV11-2,CASSFRGRAGELFF,TGTGCCAGCAGCTTCAGGGGCAGGGCCGGGGAGCTGTTTTTT
TRBD2,many,TRBJ2-2,TRBV24-1,CATSDSTSGGINGELFF,TGTGCCACCAGTGATTCAACTAGCGGGGGAATAAACGGGGAGCTGTTTTTT
.,.,TRBJ1-5,TRBV19,CASSTQARQYSNQPQHF,TGTGCCAGTAGTACCCAGGCCAGGCAGTATAGCAATCAGCCCCAGCATTTT
TRBD1,.,TRBJ2-7,TRBV12-3/TRBV12-4,CAGSPERQGIAYEQYF,TGTGCCGGCAGTCCGGAGAGACAGGGGATAGCCTACGAGCAGTACTTC
TRBD1,many,TRBJ1-1,TRBV20-1,CSARGGQGLDTEAFF,TGCAGTGCTAGAGGTGGACAGGGACTGGACACTGAAGCTTTCTTT
.,.,TRBJ1-2,TRBV5-1,CASRDLRGVGYTF,TGCGCCAGCCGAGACTTGCGGGGAGTGGGCTACACCTTC
.,.,TRBJ1-2,TRBV29-1,CSVAETSGSYTF,TGCAGCGTTGCTGAGACTAGCGGGAGCTACACCTTC
.,many,TRBJ2-6,TRBV7-9,CASSLGSSGGANVLTF,TGTGCCAGCAGCCTAGGATCGTCGGGGGGGGCCAACGTCCTGACTTTC
TRBD2,.,TRBJ2-5,TRBV19,CASSMRAGDGGETQYF,TGTGCCAGTAGTATGCGTGCGGGGGACGGCGGGGAGACCCAGTACTTC
.,many,TRBJ2-2,TRBV7-9,CASSPYRLNTGELFF,TGTGCCAGCAGCCCATACAGACTGAACACCGGGGAGCTGTTTTTT
.,.,TRBJ2-7,TRBV4-1,CASSHVRTEVSYEQYF,TGCGCCAGCAGTCACGTCAGGACAGAAGTCTCCTACGAGCAGTACTTC
.,few,TRBJ1-1,TRBV5-4,CASSGAWGNTEAFF,TGTGCCAGCAGCGGGGCGTGGGGGAACACTGAAGCTTTCTTT
.,many,TRBJ2-6,TRBV7-2,CASSPGTLNVLTF,TGTGCCAGCAGCCCAGGGACCCTCAACGTCCTGACTTTC
.,many,TRBJ2-7,TRBV10-3,CALGDGPYEQYF,TGTGCCCTCGGTGACGGACCTTACGAGCAGTACTTC
.,.,TRBJ2-2,TRBV7-3,CASSPPETGELFF,TGTGCCAGCAGCCCCCCGGAGACCGGGGAGCTGTTTTTT
TRBD1,many,TRBJ2-5,TRBV7-9,CASSSTGEETQYF,TGTGCCAGCAGCTCGACAGGGGAAGAGACCCAGTACTTC
TRBD2,.,TRBJ2-7,TRBV25-1,CATSPSGRINEQYF,TGTGCCACTTCCCCCAGCGGGAGGATAAACGAGCAGTACTTC
.,.,TRBJ1-3,TRBV5-1,CASKAGADSGNTIYF,TGCGCCTCAAAGGCCGGGGCAGACTCTGGAAACACCATATATTTT
.,many,TRBJ1-1,TRBV6-6,CASKGNTEAFF,TGCGCCAGCAAAGGGAACACTGAAGCTTTCTTT
TRBD1,.,TRBJ2-7,TRBV27,CASSSRGITYEQYF,TGTGCCAGCAGTTCCAGGGGGATTACCTACGAGCAGTACTTC
.,.,TRBJ1-5,TRBV7-6,CASSRADGTQPQHF,TGTGCCAGCAGCCGAGCGGACGGCACTCAGCCCCAGCATTTT
.,.,TRBJ1-1,TRBV12-3/TRBV12-4,CASSLQGTENTEAFF,TGTGCCAGCAGTTTACAGGGGACGGAGAACACTGAAGCTTTCTTT
.,few,TRBJ1-1,TRBV29-1,CSPRSGLANTEAFF,TGCAGCCCACGGTCGGGGCTAGCGAACACTGAAGCTTTCTTT
.,.,TRBJ2-7,TRBV7-2,CANSLQRTYEQYF,TGTGCCAACAGCTTACAGCGGACATACGAGCAGTACTTC
TRBD2,.,TRBJ2-5,TRBV5-1,CASGLAGEGETQYF,TGCGCCAGTGGACTAGCGGGAGAGGGGGAGACCCAGTACTTC
.,.,TRBJ1-5,TRBV28,CASSSVQGNQPQHF,TGTGCCAGCAGTTCGGTGCAGGGAAATCAGCCCCAGCATTTT
.,few,TRBJ2-5,TRBV5-4,CASSPTEGETQYF,TGTGCCAGCAGCCCGACCGAAGGGGAGACCCAGTACTTC
TRBD1,many,TRBJ1-1,TRBV14,CASSQGQMNTEAFF,TGTGCCAGCAGCCAGGGACAGATGAACACTGAAGCTTTCTTT
.,many,TRBJ2-5,TRBV7-9,CASSLASETQYF,TGTGCCAGCAGCTTAGCCTCAGAGACCCAGTACTTC
.,.,TRBJ1-6,TRBV2,CASKGRGSSYNSPLHF,TGTGCCAGCAAGGGCCGCGGGAGCTCCTATAATTCACCCCTCCACTTT
.,.,TRBJ2-7,TRBV30,CAWSVQVYEQYF,TGTGCCTGGAGTGTACAAGTTTACGAGCAGTACTTC
TRBD1,.,TRBJ1-1,TRBV9,CASSAYRGLTEAFF,TGTGCCAGCAGCGCCTACAGGGGGTTGACTGAAGCTTTCTTT
.,.,TRBJ1-5,TRBV12-3/TRBV12-4,CASSGDGVQHF,TGTGCCAGCAGTGGGGACGGCGTCCAGCATTTT
.,many,TRBJ2-5,TRBV7-2,CASSLDYGQETQYF,TGTGCCAGCAGCTTAGACTACGGCCAAGAGACCCAGTACTTC
TRBD2,once,TRBJ2-1,TRBV7-2,CASSLGLAGVRQFF,TGTGCCAGCAGCTTGGGACTAGCGGGAGTCAGGCAGTTCTTC
TRBD1,.,TRBJ1-5,TRBV19,CASRLAGGTGSSNQPQHF,TGTGCCAGCAGACTAGCGGGAGGGACAGGTTCTTCAAATCAGCCCCAGCATTTT
TRBD1,.,TRBJ1-1,TRBV7-2,CATNRQGAYTEAFF,TGTGCCACCAACCGACAGGGGGCGTACACTGAAGCTTTCTTT
.,.,TRBJ1-1,TRBV20-1,CSAPWGYTEAFF,TGCAGTGCCCCCTGGGGGTACACTGAAGCTTTCTTT
TRBD1,many,TRBJ2-7,TRBV7-9,CASSLDRGNYEQYF,TGTGCCAGCAGCTTGGACAGGGGTAACTACGAGCAGTACTTC
.,many,TRBJ1-3,TRBV10-3,CAISEGTVNTIYF,TGTGCCATCAGTGAAGGGACTGTGAACACCATATATTTT
.,many,TRBJ2-6,TRBV9,CASSTRTVLHSGANVLTF,TGTGCCAGCAGCACTCGGACAGTCCTCCACTCTGGGGCCAACGTCCTGACTTTC
.,many,TRBJ1-4,TRBV12-3/TRBV12-4,CASSLRARNEKLFF,TGTGCCAGCAGTTTAAGGGCCAGAAATGAAAAACTGTTTTTT
TRBD2,.,TRBJ2-7,TRBV19,CATRPGTNPMEQYF,TGTGCCACTCGACCAGGGACTAACCCCATGGAGCAGTACTTC
.,.,TRBJ2-1,TRBV2,CASSELGLSSEQFF,TGTGCCAGCAGTGAACTAGGACTATCCAGTGAGCAGTTCTTC
.,many,TRBJ1-5,TRBV4-1,CASSQDPGGQPQHF,TGCGCCAGCAGCCAAGATCCGGGAGGGCAGCCCCAGCATTTT
TRBD1,.,TRBJ2-7,TRBV6-5,CASSGPGQRYEQYF,TGTGCCAGCAGCGGACCGGGACAGCGATACGAGCAGTACTTC